Listed below are T cell receptor beta chains from one sample, sequenced in a study of response to subunit inactivated influenza vaccine. TCRdb reprocessed the RT-PCR reads via MiXCR and lists one record per CDR3 protein. The sample carries 700,000 to 900,000 distinct CDR3 sequences, approximately 21% recorded once. Source: PBMCs from blood, taken about 5 days after vaccination. These receptors originate from a man in his fifties who received an inactivated influenza vaccine. The CDR3 runs from the conserved cysteine through the conserved F or W. The D gene is left open where the match is weak.

v_call d_call cdr3_aa
TRBV7-6 TRBD2 CASSPGTSGRGDTQYF
TRBV7-2 NA CASSQTGGANTEAFF
TRBV11-1 NA CASSLGLEGTGELFF
TRBV20-1 TRBD2 CSALDSGGSYNEQFF
TRBV6-1 NA CASGQDWNTGELFF
TRBV6-1 NA CASSGLRRGYTF
TRBV9 TRBD1 CASSVAGQGRETQYF
TRBV20-1 NA CSARDFKGQTPYEQYF
TRBV4-1 TRBD2 CASSQGLLADEQFF
TRBV12-3/TRBV12-4 NA CASSTELIDRSNQPQHF
TRBV9 NA CASSPGDAPSEQYF
TRBV12-3/TRBV12-4 NA CASRVTGTSGANVLTF
TRBV20-1 TRBD2 CSVRGGRINEQFF
TRBV20-1 NA CSVRAPNSGEQFF
TRBV12-3/TRBV12-4 NA CASSLGQGSHYGYTF
TRBV20-1 NA CSARNQAGYNSPLHF
TRBV24-1 TRBD1 CATSDSGTEYEQYF
TRBV7-9 TRBD2 CASSLREGEFF
TRBV6-1 NA CASSTVQPNTEAFF
TRBV4-3 NA CASSQDEDAGGYTF
TRBV12-3/TRBV12-4 TRBD2 CASSLGTSEYTGELFF
TRBV20-1 TRBD2 CSASLAGGNNEQFF
TRBV7-2 NA CASSKTGLGGYGYTF
TRBV10-2 TRBD2 CASRETSGRVPTGELFF
TRBV7-2 NA CASSRTAYYGYTF
TRBV5-5 NA CASRGRAGTQYF
TRBV11-2 NA CASSPVAGRHEQYF
TRBV10-3 NA CAISEKSSRGGETQYF
TRBV12-3/TRBV12-4 NA CTRSLAWHQQDSGELFF
TRBV20-1 NA CSATPLSGVTNEKLFF
TRBV20-1 NA CSAMFGTYALETQYF
TRBV28 TRBD2 CASSPLTSGREDTQYF
TRBV12-3/TRBV12-4 NA CASSLRAPTEAFF
TRBV12-3/TRBV12-4 NA CASSRDLAGETQYF
TRBV4-3 TRBD2 CASSQVGTSGYEQYF
TRBV24-1 TRBD1 CATSDGTAYEQYF
TRBV6-1 NA CASTPNEGGSYNEQFF
TRBV2 TRBD1 CASNRDSRTEAFF
TRBV5-1 NA CASSLGGAFLEQYF
TRBV20-1 TRBD2 CSAREGTSGRNEQFF
TRBV7-2 TRBD1 CASSIYRGLNTEAFF
TRBV7-8 NA CASSFTAQDTQYF
TRBV11-1 NA CASSLSYTLATFSGEQFF
TRBV12-3/TRBV12-4 NA CASTTRFFKAFF
TRBV10-3 NA CAISESIAGRATDTQYF
TRBV4-2 NA CARSGRLLLKPQHF
TRBV12-3/TRBV12-4 TRBD2 CASSLGAGGLNEQFF
TRBV6-1 NA CATRAEGYYGYTF
TRBV7-2 TRBD1 CASSLWGTGMSVPLHF
TRBV20-1 NA CSARDLRLAYNEQFF
TRBV28 TRBD2 CASSFPRLAGKNYNEQFF
TRBV7-2 TRBD1 CASRLRGQTTDTQYF
TRBV3-1 NA CASSQDPVLAEQYF
TRBV10-3 TRBD2 CAISVQRGAGDTQYF
TRBV10-3 TRBD1 CAISPRQGWEETQYF
TRBV29-1 TRBD2 CSVTPGGPYNEQFF
TRBV12-3/TRBV12-4 NA CASRDRSSGRQYF
TRBV29-1 NA CSAAVSAGDTQYF
TRBV6-2/TRBV6-3 NA CASSYFLASSYNEQFF